Listed here are 25 T cell receptor beta chains from one sample, sequenced in a study of T cell changes during pregnancy in multiple sclerosis. The assay was immunoSEQ multiplex PCR, and TCRdb's table has in-frame clones only and misses some. Of under 75,000 clones in the sample, 91% were seen once. Sequencing used CD4+ T cells from peripheral blood mononuclear cells, obtained after pregnancy. The receptors originated from a female donor in good health, enrolled as a control in a pregnancy study.

The chain carries TRBV19 and TRBJ2-7, with TRBD1 matching over 8 bases. V was pared by 7 bases and J by 2 bases, with 10 bases of the junction left unmatched. Germline assignment: CDR1 LNHDA and CDR2 SQIVND (reference sequence). The CDR3 length is 15 residues. The CDR3 reads CASMSGQGPTYEQYF. The DNA for the CDR3 is TGTGCCAGTATGTCCGGACAGGGCCCCACCTACGAGCAGTACTTC.

The chain joins TRBV10-3 to TRBJ2-7, with D possibly TRBD1 on 5 matching bases. Trimming took 3 bases from V and 3 from J, leaving 9 bases between them. Germline V gives CDR1 ENHRY, CDR2 SYGVKD. This CDR3 contains 13 residues. As DNA, the CDR3 is TGTGCCATCAGTGATTCTGGACACTACGAGCAGTACTTC. Amino acid sequence: CAISDSGHYEQYF.

The CDR3 is CASSLSRLLETQYF. CDR3 coding DNA: TGTGCCAGCAGCTTATCAAGACTATTGGAGACCCAGTACTTC. The V and J genes are TRBV7-9 and TRBJ2-5; D might be TRBD2 (5 bases). V lost 2 bases and J 5 bases, leaving 12 bases between the germline ends. Germline assignment: CDR1 SEHNR and CDR2 FQNEAQ (reference sequence). This CDR3 has 14 amino acids. Complete variable domain (other parts from reference TRBV7-9 and TRBJ2-5): DTGVSQNPRHKITKRGQNVTFRCDPISEHNRLYWYRQTLGQGPEFLTYFQNEAQLEKSRLLSDRFSAERPKGSFSTLEIQRTEQGDSAMYLCASSLSRLLETQYFGPGTRLLVL.

The chain is built from TRBV7-9 and TRBJ2-5, with 7 positions matching TRBD1. The V and J ends lost 5 bases and 5 bases, in that order; junction bases with no gene match: 8. The CDR3 totals 14 residues. Germline V gene sequence: CDR1 SEHNR, CDR2 FQNEAQ (reference sequence). Here the CDR3 reads CASSPTGLLETQYF. CDR3 DNA: TGTGCCAGCAGCCCGACAGGGTTGCTCGAGACCCAGTACTTC.

This chain links TRBV18 with TRBJ2-7; 9 positions agree with TRBD1. The CDR3 consists of 14 residues. Germline V gene sequence: CDR1 KGHSH, CDR2 LQKENI. V dropped 6 bases and J dropped 10; count of bases not matched to a gene: 13. The CDR3 is CASSRTGDATRQYF. Written as DNA, the CDR3 is TGTGCCAGCTCCCGGACAGGGGACGCAACCAGACAGTACTTC.

This chain uses TRBV5-1 with TRBJ2-6, with 9 positions matching TRBD1. Germline CDR1 and CDR2: SGHRS and YFSETQ. The CDR3 totals 17 residues. With V trimmed by 2 bases and J by 0 bases, 3 bases remained unmatched. CDR3 coding DNA: TGCGCCAGCAGCTTAAGGGACAGGGCCTCTGGGGCCAACGTCCTGACTTTC. It encodes CASSLRDRASGANVLTF.

This clone occurred once. The chain employs TRBV18 and TRBJ2-7; possible D gene TRBD1, 5 bases. The CDR3 sequence is 13 residues long. Germline CDR1 reads KGHSH; CDR2 reads LQKENI. The V end lost 6 bases, the J end lost 0 bases, and 9 bases lay between the germline ends. The CDR3 sequence is CASSTESSYEQYF. CDR3 bases: TGTGCCAGCTCGACAGAGAGCTCCTACGAGCAGTACTTC. Together with reference TRBV18 and TRBJ2-7, the CDR3 gives the full variable domain: NAGVMQNPRHLVRRRGQEARLRCSPMKGHSHVYWYRQLPEEGLKFMVYLQKENIIDESGMPKERFSAEFPKEGPSILRIQQVVRGDSAAYFCASSTESSYEQYFGPGTRLTVT.

This chain links TRBV5-1 with TRBJ2-5, with 9 bases aligning to TRBD2. Trimming removed 2 bases from V and 3 bases from J; junction bases left unmatched: 14. This CDR3 region has 18 residues. The germline V gene has CDR1 SGHRS and CDR2 YFSETQ. The CDR3 protein is CASSFFPSGGGGKETQYF. CDR3 bases: TGCGCCAGCAGCTTTTTCCCTTCTGGCGGGGGGGGGAAAGAGACCCAGTACTTC.

J is TRBJ1-2 and V is TRBV6-1; possibly TRBD1 for D (5 bases). The germline CDR1 and CDR2 sequences are MNHNS and SASEGT. V lost 9 bases and J 4 bases, leaving 9 bases between the germline ends. This CDR3 region has 11 residues. The CDR3 DNA is TGTGCCAGGAAAGGGGTCTATGGCTACACCTTC. Translation gives CARKGVYGYTF.

This clone showed up just once. This chain uses TRBV30 with TRBJ2-7, with 7 bases fitting TRBD1. CDR3 length equals 12 residues. CDR1 is GTSNPN and CDR2 is SVGIG in the germline V gene (reference sequence). With 3 bases clipped from V and 4 bases from J, the junction kept 3 bases outside the gene matches. The CDR3 sequence is CAWSLQGYEQYF. The CDR3 region has the DNA TGTGCCTGGAGCTTACAGGGGTACGAGCAGTACTTC.

The V call is TRBV10-3, the J call TRBJ2-7; 7 bases agree with TRBD1. Germline CDR1 is ENHRY and CDR2 is SYGVKD. The CDR3 is 12 residues long. The V segment lost 10 bases and the J segment 6 bases; nucleotides outside the gene matches: 9. For the CDR3, the DNA is TGTGCCACCACAGGGGATAGGGGCGAGCAGTACTTC. Amino acids: CATTGDRGEQYF.

The chain combines TRBV5-1 with TRBJ2-5, with 9 bases matching TRBD2. This CDR3 region has 16 residues. V dropped 0 bases and J dropped 1; count of bases not matched to a gene: 4. The germline V gene encodes CDR1 SGHRS and CDR2 YFSETQ. The CDR3 DNA follows: TGCGCCAGCAGCTTGGATGCTAGCGGGGCCCAAGAGACCCAGTACTTC. This gives the protein CASSLDASGAQETQYF.

On this clone itself: One junction end disagrees with the germline gene, perhaps due to a read error. The chain employs TRBV2 and TRBJ1-1; perhaps TRBD1 as D (6 bases). Germline-derived CDR1 and CDR2 are SNHLY and FYNNEI. The CDR3 has 12 amino acids. The CDR3 nucleotides read TGTGCCAGCAGCGACCGGGACACCGAAGCTTTCTTT. This codes for CASSDRDTEAFF.

V usage is TRBV11-2 and J usage is TRBJ2-3; possible D gene TRBD2, 6 bases. Germline V gene lookup returns CDR1 SGHAT and CDR2 FQNNGV. V lost 5 bases and J lost 2, with 14 bases in between. This CDR3 region has 15 residues. The CDR3 coding sequence is TGTGCCAGCAGCCGTGCGGGGATCCTCACAGATACGCAGTATTTT. Translated: CASSRAGILTDTQYF.

The CDR3 DNA is TGTGCCAGTAGTATTGGCCGGCGGTCTGGGGCCAACGTCCTGACTTTC. This codes for CASSIGRRSGANVLTF. This sequence joins TRBV19 and TRBJ2-6; D gene unclear. The CDR3 has 16 residues. Germline CDR1 and CDR2: LNHDA and SQIVND (reference sequence). Trimming took off 3 bases at V and 1 base at J, with 10 bases between the two ends.

This chain links TRBV6-5 with TRBJ1-1; possible D gene TRBD1, 5 bases. Germline V CDR1 and CDR2: MNHEY, SVGAGI. This CDR3 comprises 15 residues. Trimming took off 6 bases at V and 5 bases at J, with 19 bases between the two ends. CDR3 amino acids: CASRQQYRLWTEAFF. The CDR3 DNA reads TGTGCCAGCAGGCAGCAATACAGGCTTTGGACTGAAGCTTTCTTT.

The J gene is TRBJ1-2, the V gene TRBV6-5; 9 bases match TRBD1. CDR1 MNHEY and CDR2 SVGAGI come from the germline V gene. The length of the CDR3 is 14 residues. Losses at the gene ends were 5 bases for V and 6 bases for J; bases not matched to a gene: 7. The CDR3 coding sequence is TGTGCCAGCAGTGATCGTTGGACAGGGGATGGCTACACCTTC. This codes for CASSDRWTGDGYTF.

The J gene is TRBJ1-1, the V gene TRBV9, with D possibly matching TRBD1 (5 bases). Looked up from germline, CDR1 is SGDLS and CDR2 is YYNGEE. Trimming took off 3 bases at V and 4 bases at J, with 16 bases between the two ends. The CDR3 contains 15 residues. The CDR3 DNA sequence: TGTGCCAGCAGCGCCGGGGGTAAAGCTTTCACTGAAGCTTTCTTT. It yields the protein CASSAGGKAFTEAFF.

The chain carries TRBV7-2 and TRBJ2-5, with 7 bases fitting TRBD1. The CDR3 runs to 12 residues. The germline V gene has CDR1 SGHTA and CDR2 FQGNSA. CDR3 protein: CALGQNGETQYF. DNA for the CDR3: TGTGCTCTGGGACAGAATGGGGAGACCCAGTACTTC.

V and J are TRBV30 and TRBJ1-2; unclear D gene. The CDR3 extends over 11 amino acids. Germline CDR1 is GTSNPN and CDR2 is SVGIG (reference sequence). The CDR3 DNA reads as TGTGCAGGTCCAGGTCCTAACGGCTACACCTTC. It encodes CAGPGPNGYTF. Complete variable domain (other parts from reference TRBV30 and TRBJ1-2): SQTIHQWPATLVQPVGSPLSLECTVEGTSNPNLYWYRQAAGRGLQLLFYSVGIGQISSEVPQNLSASRPQDRQFILSSKKLLLSDSGFYLCAGPGPNGYTFGSGTRLTVV.

The chain employs TRBV19 and TRBJ1-2; D is undetermined. The CDR3 spans 13 residues. V lost 3 bases and J lost 2, with 7 bases in between. Germline values: CDR1 LNHDA, CDR2 SQIVND (reference sequence). For the CDR3, the DNA is TGTGCCAGTAGTATTGAGAAGAACTATGGCTACACCTTC. Protein sequence: CASSIEKNYGYTF.

This chain connects TRBV29-1 to TRBJ2-5; D not resolved. V was shortened by 6 bases and J by 1 base, with 15 bases between the two germline ends. Germline V gene lookup returns CDR1 SQVTM and CDR2 ANQGSEA. The CDR3 contains 14 residues. CDR3 DNA: TGCAGCGTCCTAAGACCCGGGTCCCAAGAGACCCAGTACTTC. As protein: CSVLRPGSQETQYF.

The chain joins TRBV11-2 to TRBJ1-6; 10 bases fit TRBD1. With 5 bases clipped from V and 7 bases from J, the junction kept 2 bases outside the gene matches. The CDR3 covers 14 residues. Germline V lookup: CDR1 SGHAT, CDR2 FQNNGV. CDR3 protein: CASSTGQGNSPLHF. The CDR3 nucleotides are TGTGCCAGCAGCACGGGACAGGGGAATTCACCCCTCCACTTT.

The chain links TRBV7-9 to TRBJ1-1; 9 positions agree with TRBD1. The germline gives CDR1 SEHNR, CDR2 FQNEAQ (reference sequence). V was pared by 5 bases and J by 4 bases, with 8 bases of the junction left unmatched. The CDR3 covers 15 residues. The chain's CDR3 is CASSHGDRVGTEAFF. The CDR3 DNA reads as TGTGCCAGCAGCCACGGGGACAGGGTGGGCACTGAAGCTTTCTTT. Full variable domain (remainder filled in from reference TRBV7-9 and TRBJ1-1): DTGVSQNPRHKITKRGQNVTFRCDPISEHNRLYWYRQTLGQGPEFLTYFQNEAQLEKSRLLSDRFSAERPKGSFSTLEIQRTEQGDSAMYLCASSHGDRVGTEAFFGQGTRLTVV.

This rearrangement joins TRBV19 to TRBJ1-3; the match to TRBD1 covers 9 bases. CDR1 LNHDA and CDR2 SQIVND come from the germline V gene (reference sequence). This CDR3 region has 14 residues. The V segment lost 6 bases and the J segment 4 bases; nucleotides outside the gene matches: 4. The DNA of the CDR3 is TGTGCCAGTAGCGACAGGGGGTCCGGAAACACCATATATTTT. This translates into CASSDRGSGNTIYF.